These T cell receptor beta chains were read from a single sample in a study of metastatic and nonmetastatic thyroid tumors. TCRdb reprocessed the PCR reads via MiXCR. The sample lists 3,500 to 5,500 clones, approximately 22% seen once, with roughly 22% in the top ten. The sequenced material came from tumor tissue. Receptors were obtained from a male donor with papillary thyroid cancer or a benign thyroid nodule (not recorded which). Some clones in this sample may be carry-over from other donors' samples. Each CDR3 is given with its conserved first and last residue. A D gene is named only where the DNA matches it firmly. Clone size is stated in some rows and not others, as once, few, many or a class when expanded.

size,J,V,D,length,DNA,CDR3
.,TRBJ2-7,TRBV30,.,19,TGTGCCTGGAGTGCCCCCGGGCCGATCCGCTACGGGAGCTACTACGAGCAGTACTTC,CAWSAPGPIRYGSYYEQYF
.,TRBJ2-1,TRBV5-4,.,17,TGTGCCAGCAGCTTGGGGAGGGGGGGAGACCCCTACAATGAGCAGTTCTTC,CASSLGRGGDPYNEQFF
few,TRBJ1-2,TRBV27,.,17,TGTGCCAGCGCCAATATCTGGGTCCAGGGGCTTGAGTATGGCTACACCTTC,CASANIWVQGLEYGYTF
medium-sized,TRBJ2-5,TRBV28,TRBD1,15,TGTGCCAGCAGTTTCGGGACAGGGGGACAAGAGACCCAGTACTTC,CASSFGTGGQETQYF
.,TRBJ2-2,TRBV10-3,.,14,TGTGCCATCAGAGGACAGAGGAACACCGGGGAGCTGTTTTTT,CAIRGQRNTGELFF
.,TRBJ1-2,TRBV20-1,.,13,TGCAGTGCTAGAGGCCTTTTATTGGGTGGCTACACCTTC,CSARGLLLGGYTF
.,TRBJ2-2,TRBV5-1,.,15,TGCGCCAGCAGCCCCGGGGAGGTACAGTCCGGGGAGCTGTTTTTT,CASSPGEVQSGELFF
.,TRBJ2-1,TRBV28,TRBD2,17,TGTGCCAGCAGTTCCCCTGGACTAGCGGGGGGCTACAATGAGCAGTTCTTC,CASSSPGLAGGYNEQFF
many,TRBJ2-7,TRBV9,TRBD1,14,TGTGCCAGCAGCTCAGGGGGCTCTTCCTACGAGCAGTACTTC,CASSSGGSSYEQYF
few,TRBJ1-6,TRBV20-1,TRBD1,15,TGCAGTGCTATACAGACAGGGTATTATAATTCACCACTCCACTTT,CSAIQTGYYNSPLHF
many,TRBJ2-4,TRBV15,TRBD2,18,TGTGCCACCAGCAGAGGTCTAGATAGCGGGAAGGCCAAAAACATTCAGTACTTC,CATSRGLDSGKAKNIQYF
.,TRBJ2-5,TRBV6-1,TRBD1,15,TGTGCCAGCAGTGAATGGGACAGGCACCAAGAGACCCAGTACTTC,CASSEWDRHQETQYF
few,TRBJ2-1,TRBV15,TRBD2,15,TGTGCCACCAGCAGGGGACTAGCGGGATACAATGAGCAGTTCTTC,CATSRGLAGYNEQFF
.,TRBJ2-3,TRBV6-4,TRBD1,15,TGTGCCAGCAGTGACCCCAGGACAGGGGCGGATACGCAGTATTTT,CASSDPRTGADTQYF
medium-sized,TRBJ1-2,TRBV28,.,11,TGTGCCAGCAGTCTTTTGGCTGGCTACACCTTC,CASSLLAGYTF
.,TRBJ2-1,TRBV2,.,13,TGTGCCAGCAGCCTTTGGAGCCCCAATGAGCAGTTCTTC,CASSLWSPNEQFF
many,TRBJ1-1,TRBV5-5,.,14,TGTGCCAGCAGCTTGCAGAGGATGAACACTGAAGCTTTCTTT,CASSLQRMNTEAFF
.,TRBJ2-3,TRBV6-1,.,13,TGTGCCACCTCCCCAGGGGGCACAGATACGCAGTATTTT,CATSPGGTDTQYF
few,TRBJ2-5,TRBV5-1,TRBD2,13,TGCGCCAGCAGCGATACTAGACTAGCCGGCCAGTACTTC,CASSDTRLAGQYF
many,TRBJ1-1,TRBV7-9,TRBD1,15,TGTGCCAGCAGCCTAATGGGACAGGTGGACAGGGGAGCTTTCTTT,CASSLMGQVDRGAFF
few,TRBJ2-2,TRBV6-2/TRBV6-3,TRBD2,13,TGTGCCAGCAGGCAGGGAGGGACCGGGGAGCTGTTTTTT,CASRQGGTGELFF
many,TRBJ1-6,TRBV30,.,14,TGTGCCTGGAGTGCGGGTCAAGATAATTCACCCCTCCACTTT,CAWSAGQDNSPLHF
many,TRBJ2-1,TRBV30,TRBD2,15,TGTGCCTGGAGAGATGAGTGGGAGGGCTACAATGAGCAGTTCTTC,CAWRDEWEGYNEQFF
.,TRBJ2-3,TRBV11-2,TRBD2,15,TGTGCCAGCAGCCAGGGACTAGCGGGAGTAGATACGCAGTATTTT,CASSQGLAGVDTQYF
few,TRBJ2-1,TRBV2,.,13,TGTGCCAGCAGTGACTTAGCGGACAATGAGCAGTTCTTC,CASSDLADNEQFF
.,TRBJ2-3,TRBV11-3,.,13,TGTGCCAGTAGCTCAGCCAGCGGCGATACGCAGTATTTT,CASSSASGDTQYF
many,TRBJ2-5,TRBV5-1,.,12,TGCGCCAGCAGTCTAGCCGGGGAGACCCAGTACTTC,CASSLAGETQYF
.,TRBJ1-4,TRBV12-3/TRBV12-4,TRBD1,16,TGTGCCAGCAGTTTATTCAGGGGGACAACTAATGAAAAACTGTTTTTT,CASSLFRGTTNEKLFF
large,TRBJ2-3,TRBV20-1,.,12,TGCAGTGCTAGGGTTAGCACACAGGCGCAGTATTTT,CSARVSTQAQYF
few,TRBJ2-7,TRBV6-1,.,13,TGTGCCAGCAGTCTTTCGGGGTCCTACGAGCAGTACTTC,CASSLSGSYEQYF
many,TRBJ1-2,TRBV6-1,.,14,TGTGCCAGCAGTGACGCAACAGCGATCTCTGGCTACACCTTC,CASSDATAISGYTF
large,TRBJ2-3,TRBV28,.,13,TGTGCCAGCGGCCGCTTTAGTGCAGATACGCAGTATTTT,CASGRFSADTQYF
.,TRBJ1-1,TRBV6-1,TRBD1,14,TGTGCCAGCAGCTGGACAGGAGAAAACACTGAAGCTTTCTTT,CASSWTGENTEAFF
medium-sized,TRBJ1-4,TRBV5-1,.,14,TGCGCCAGCAGCTTGGCTGCAACTAATGAAAAACTGTTTTTT,CASSLAATNEKLFF
few,TRBJ2-7,TRBV28,.,14,TGTGCCAGCAGTTGGACAATGAGCTCCTACGAGCAGTACTTC,CASSWTMSSYEQYF
.,TRBJ2-2,TRBV28,.,14,TGTGCCAGCGGCTCCCCGGGGGCCAGCGGGGAGCTGTTTTTT,CASGSPGASGELFF
few,TRBJ1-1,TRBV6-6,TRBD1,15,TGTGCCAGCAGTTACTTCAGGACAGGGTGCACTGAAGCTTTCTTT,CASSYFRTGCTEAFF
few,TRBJ2-7,TRBV6-1,TRBD2,15,TGTGCCAGCAGTGAAGGTTCTAGCGGAGCCTACGAGCAGTACTTC,CASSEGSSGAYEQYF
few,TRBJ1-2,TRBV20-1,.,14,TGCAGTGCTAGAGTAAGTTCGGGGTTCTATGGCTACACCTTC,CSARVSSGFYGYTF
many,TRBJ2-3,TRBV6-4,TRBD1,15,TGTGCCAGCAGTGAATCCGGACAGGGCACAGATACGCAGTATTTT,CASSESGQGTDTQYF
.,TRBJ2-5,TRBV19,TRBD2,17,TGTGCCAGTAGCCCCGGACTAGCGGGGGCCGGTCAAGAGACCCAGTACTTC,CASSPGLAGAGQETQYF
many,TRBJ1-5,TRBV5-8,TRBD1,14,TGTGCCAGCAGCTACAGGGGGGCGAATCAGCCCCAGCATTTT,CASSYRGANQPQHF
few,TRBJ2-5,TRBV28,.,13,TGTGCCATCAGAAAACCTAGGTCAGAGACCCAGTACTTC,CAIRKPRSETQYF
few,TRBJ1-2,TRBV27,TRBD1,12,TGTGCCAGCGGACAGGGGAACTATGGCTACACCTTC,CASGQGNYGYTF
many,TRBJ1-1,TRBV6-1,.,15,TGTGCCAGCAGTGAGGGGAGGGGAATGGGCACTGAAGCTTTCTTT,CASSEGRGMGTEAFF
many,TRBJ1-5,TRBV10-3,.,14,TGTGCCAGCTCTACGGGGGATAGCAATCAGCCCCAGCATTTT,CASSTGDSNQPQHF
medium-sized,TRBJ2-2,TRBV10-3,.,16,TGTGCCATCCGGGACGCCCTACCCCCTTACACCGGGGAGCTGTTTTTT,CAIRDALPPYTGELFF
.,TRBJ2-1,TRBV7-8,.,11,TGTGCCAGCAGCGAACACTATGAGCAGTTCTTC,CASSEHYEQFF
.,TRBJ2-7,TRBV20-1,TRBD2,14,TGCAGTGCTAGACGACTAGCGGGAGTAGGCGAGCAGTACTTC,CSARRLAGVGEQYF
.,TRBJ1-2,TRBV28,.,15,TGTGCCAGCAGTTTGAGGGGCCAGGGAACAAGGGGCTACACCTTC,CASSLRGQGTRGYTF
many,TRBJ2-4,TRBV20-1,TRBD2,15,TGCAGTGCTAGTTCTAGCGGGAGTGTGATAAACATTCAGTACTTC,CSASSSGSVINIQYF